The text below deals with one T cell receptor (beta chain). The antigen is not known. The data belong to a study of T cell responses to AZD1222 COVID-19 vaccine. Regarding the study as a whole: The donors showed a predominance of white British ancestry and of females, with possible underestimation of clonal diversity. Across the whole spike, CD4 TCRs peaked at regions 160-218 and 743-854.

TCRdb keeps only in-frame clones here, not all; method: immunoSEQ multiplex PCR. The sample lists roughly 180,000 clones, 91% occurring once. The germline V and J ends were trimmed by 4 bases and 5 bases, with 13 bases remaining between them. Germline V gene data show CDR1 as SGHRS and CDR2 as YFSETQ. The CDR3 runs 14 residues. The chain recombines TRBV5-1 with TRBJ2-1, with D maybe TRBD2 (5 bases). The sample here was peripheral blood, taken 28 days after the second AZD1222 dose. The TCR was taken from an adult who received the AZD1222 COVID-19 vaccine. DNA of the CDR3: TGCGCCAGCAGCCCCACAACGGGAAACAATGAGCAGTTCTTC. Translation: CASSPTTGNNEQFF. Looking up the rest from reference TRBV5-1 and TRBJ2-1 gives the full variable domain: KAGVTQTPRYLIKTRGQQVTLSCSPISGHRSVSWYQQTPGQGLQFLFEYFSETQRNKGNFPGRFSGRQFSNSRSEMNVSTLELGDSALYLCASSPTTGNNEQFFGPGTRLTVL.